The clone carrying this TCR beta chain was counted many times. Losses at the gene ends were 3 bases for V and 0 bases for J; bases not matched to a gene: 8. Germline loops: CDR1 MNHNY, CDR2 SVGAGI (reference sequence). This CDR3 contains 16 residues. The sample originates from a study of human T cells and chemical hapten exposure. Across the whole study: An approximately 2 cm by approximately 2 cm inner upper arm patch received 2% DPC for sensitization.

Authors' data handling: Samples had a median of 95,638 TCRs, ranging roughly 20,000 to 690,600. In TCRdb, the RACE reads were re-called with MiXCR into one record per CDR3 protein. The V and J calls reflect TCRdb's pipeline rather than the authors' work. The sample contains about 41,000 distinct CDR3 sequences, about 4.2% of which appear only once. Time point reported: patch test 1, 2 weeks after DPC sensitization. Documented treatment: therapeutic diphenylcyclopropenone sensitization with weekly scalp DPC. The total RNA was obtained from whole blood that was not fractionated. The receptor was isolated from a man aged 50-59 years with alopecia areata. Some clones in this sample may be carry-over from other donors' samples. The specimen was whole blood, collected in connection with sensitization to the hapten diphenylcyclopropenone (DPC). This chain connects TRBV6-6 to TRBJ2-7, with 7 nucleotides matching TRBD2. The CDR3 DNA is TGTGCCAGCAGTTATACGGGGGGAGGCCTCTCCTACGAGCAGTACTTC. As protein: CASSYTGGGLSYEQYF.